The TCR beta chain described here comes from a study of blood T cell repertoires in COVID-19. Profiled with immunoSEQ multiplex PCR; TCRdb holds only in-frame clones, not every one. The table records roughly 180,000 clones, over 70% of them present only once. CDR1 is LGHNA and CDR2 is YNFKEQ in the germline V gene. The CDR3 contains 16 residues. V lost 0 bases to trimming and J lost 6 bases; unmatched junction nucleotides: 5. This clonotype originated in a woman between 35 and 50 years old with acute COVID-19. This chain joins TRBV4-2 and TRBJ2-4, with TRBD2 matching over 10 bases. Sample: PBMCs or T cells enriched from blood (not recorded which). The CDR3 region is CASSQERTSGGNIQYF. The CDR3 region has the DNA TGTGCCAGCAGCCAAGAAAGGACTAGCGGTGGAAACATTCAGTACTTC.